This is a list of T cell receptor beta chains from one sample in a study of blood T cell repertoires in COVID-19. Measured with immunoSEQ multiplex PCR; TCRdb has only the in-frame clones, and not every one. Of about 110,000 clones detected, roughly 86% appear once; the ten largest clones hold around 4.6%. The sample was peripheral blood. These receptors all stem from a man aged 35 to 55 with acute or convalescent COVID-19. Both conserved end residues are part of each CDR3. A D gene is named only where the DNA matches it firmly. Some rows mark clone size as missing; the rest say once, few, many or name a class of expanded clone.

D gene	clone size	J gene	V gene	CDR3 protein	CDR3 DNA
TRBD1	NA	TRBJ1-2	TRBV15	CATSFGTGGYTF	TGTGCCACCAGTTTTGGGACAGGGGGCTACACCTTC
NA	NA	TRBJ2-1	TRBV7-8	CASSLTAGEQFF	TGTGCCAGCAGCTTGACCGCGGGTGAGCAGTTCTTC
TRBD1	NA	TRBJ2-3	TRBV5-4	CASSLKGATDTQYF	TGTGCCAGCAGCTTGAAGGGGGCCACAGATACGCAGTATTTT
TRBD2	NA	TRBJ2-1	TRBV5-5	CASSLYSGGYNEQFF	TGTGCCAGCAGCTTGTATAGCGGGGGCTACAATGAGCAGTTCTTC
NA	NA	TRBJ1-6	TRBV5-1	CASSPGPPGSYNSPLHF	TGCGCCAGCAGCCCGGGCCCCCCGGGGTCCTATAATTCACCCCTCCACTTT
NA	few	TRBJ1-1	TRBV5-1	CASSLLGPGTNTEAFF	TGCGCCAGCAGCTTGCTTGGTCCAGGTACGAACACTGAAGCTTTCTTT
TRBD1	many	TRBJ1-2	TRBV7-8	CASSLAGTGANGYTF	TGTGCCAGCAGCTTAGCGGGGACAGGGGCCAATGGCTACACCTTC
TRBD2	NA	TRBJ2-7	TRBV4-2	CASSRAGRGEQYF	TGTGCCAGCAGCCGGGCCGGGAGGGGCGAGCAGTACTTC
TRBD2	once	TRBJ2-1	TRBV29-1	CSVEGGLAGGLRNNEQFF	TGCAGCGTTGAGGGAGGGCTAGCGGGGGGCCTCAGGAACAATGAGCAGTTCTTC
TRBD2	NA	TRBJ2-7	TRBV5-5	CASSTSGSHTHYEQYF	TGTGCCAGCTCGACTAGCGGGAGCCATACCCACTACGAGCAGTACTTC